This T cell receptor beta chain was identified in a study of T cell clonotyping in hematopoietic cell transplantation (dated by TCRdb to 2020 to 2022). Background on the whole study: In the study, 135 blood samples were gathered from roughly 35 consecutive transplant recipients and their related donors. Patients were recruited between 2015 and 2017 and followed until September 2020 or death.

V is pruned by 0 bases and J by 5 bases, leaving 7 bases of the junction without a gene match. The CDR3 runs 16 residues from the cysteine to the phenylalanine. Here the CDR3 DNA is all that survives: 48 bases in frame from base 1. The germline V gene gives CDR1 as SGHRS and CDR2 as YFSETQ. Study-level results and caveats: After transplant, TCR diversity in recipients dropped, and pathologically expanded clonotypes climbed progressively between day 30 and day 180. Donor and pretransplant recipient Inverse Simpson Index values predicted broader posttransplant TCR repertoire diversity. Sample size was limited, and cells were not sorted, so CD4 and CD8 repertoire contributions could not be separated. Just a small fraction of recipient repertoires overlapped with donor repertoires, and more than 95% appeared de novo at the given depth.

TCR beta CDR3 regions were amplified from genomic DNA with the immunoSEQ assay, a bias-controlled multiplex PCR using V- and J-specific primers. A second PCR step added a proprietary barcode and Illumina adapter sequences to the CDR3 amplicons. An Illumina MiSeq instrument was used for sequencing of the CDR3 libraries. The paper's processing steps were these. Export and quality control were done with immunoSEQ Analyzer 3.0, while downstream analyses used R Bioconductor and Immunarch. Only productive rearrangements in the normalized downsampled data set went into calculating the repertoire metrics. In the normalized cohort, clonotypes with more than 5 templates were defined as pathologically expanded. Repertoire diversity was measured with the Inverse Simpson Index. CMV-specificity analyses were carried out on the non-normalized data set to capture all clonotypes. This is the immuneACCESS table as TCRdb keeps it, with only in-frame sequences that have V and J called. A part of the clones is gone; compared with another copy, unresolved V genes explain less than half, and the rest is unexplained. V and J calls and clone size are as listed in that table; D and trimming were resolved from the DNA. The sample table records approximately 25,000 clones; more than 90% of these occur just once. The ten largest clones take up over 1.2% of the sample.

As regards this clone: This receptor's antigen is unknown. Per-nucleotide qualities are absent, and no much larger clonotype sits a single base away.

Blood samples for TCR beta sequencing were provided by related transplant donors. Nuclei Lysis Solution was used to extract genomic DNA from fresh or cryopreserved unfractionated peripheral blood mononuclear cells. This TCR came from a man aged 50 to 60 in good health. Some clones in this sample may be carry-over from other donors' samples. The receptor chain draws on TRBV5-1 and TRBJ2-1; TRBD2 fits 8 bases in the junction. Sequencing was performed on peripheral blood mononuclear cells. The bases read TGCGCCAGCAGCTTGGAGGTAGCGGGATTAGACAATGAGCAGTTCTTC. Its product reads: CASSLEVAGLDNEQFF.